The present entry profiles one T cell receptor (beta chain) with its context. The data belong to a study of OX40 agonist ivuxolimab in advanced cancers. The CDR3 totals 14 residues. Germline CDR1 SGHTS, CDR2 YDEGEE. V lost 2 bases, J lost 4 bases, and 12 bases lay in between. Some clones are missing from TCRdb's copy, which holds only in-frame ones; the method was immunoSEQ multiplex PCR. Of about 58,000 clones detected, roughly nine tenths appear once; the ten largest clones hold approximately 1.1%. Here the sequenced sample was CD4+ or CD8+ T cells sorted from blood, taken in a trial of the OX40 agonist ivuxolimab. V usage is TRBV5-8 and J usage is TRBJ2-5; D perhaps matches TRBD1 (6 bases). The TCR originated in an adult with an advanced solid tumor such as melanoma, head and neck, liver or kidney cancer. Here the CDR3 DNA reads TGTGCCAGCAGCTTTACAGGGATTAGAGAGACCCAGTACTTC. Protein: CASSFTGIRETQYF.